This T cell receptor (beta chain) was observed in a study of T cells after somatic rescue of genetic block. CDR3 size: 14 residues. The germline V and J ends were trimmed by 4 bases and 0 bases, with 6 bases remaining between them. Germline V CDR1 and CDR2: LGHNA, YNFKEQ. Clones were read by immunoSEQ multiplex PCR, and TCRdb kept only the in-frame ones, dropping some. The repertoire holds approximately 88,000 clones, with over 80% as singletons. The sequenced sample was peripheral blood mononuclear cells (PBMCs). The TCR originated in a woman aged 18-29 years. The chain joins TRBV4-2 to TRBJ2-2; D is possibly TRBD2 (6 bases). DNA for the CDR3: TGTGCCAGCAGCCTAGCGGCGAACACCGGGGAGCTGTTTTTT. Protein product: CASSLAANTGELFF.